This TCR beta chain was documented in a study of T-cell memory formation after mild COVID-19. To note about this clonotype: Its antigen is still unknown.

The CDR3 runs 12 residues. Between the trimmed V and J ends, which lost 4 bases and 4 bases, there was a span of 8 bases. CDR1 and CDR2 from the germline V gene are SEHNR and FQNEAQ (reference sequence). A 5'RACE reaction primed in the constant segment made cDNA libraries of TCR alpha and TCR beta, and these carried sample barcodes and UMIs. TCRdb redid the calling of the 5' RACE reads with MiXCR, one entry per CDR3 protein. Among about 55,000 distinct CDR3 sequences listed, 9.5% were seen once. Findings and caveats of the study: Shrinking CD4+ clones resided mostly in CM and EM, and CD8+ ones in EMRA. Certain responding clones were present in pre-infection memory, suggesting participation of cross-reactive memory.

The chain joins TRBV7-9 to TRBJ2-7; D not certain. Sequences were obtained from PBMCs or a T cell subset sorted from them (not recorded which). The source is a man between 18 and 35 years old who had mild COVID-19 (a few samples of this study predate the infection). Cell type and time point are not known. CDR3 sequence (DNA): TGTGCCAGCAGCTCCGACGGTTACGAGCAGTACTTC. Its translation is CASSSDGYEQYF.